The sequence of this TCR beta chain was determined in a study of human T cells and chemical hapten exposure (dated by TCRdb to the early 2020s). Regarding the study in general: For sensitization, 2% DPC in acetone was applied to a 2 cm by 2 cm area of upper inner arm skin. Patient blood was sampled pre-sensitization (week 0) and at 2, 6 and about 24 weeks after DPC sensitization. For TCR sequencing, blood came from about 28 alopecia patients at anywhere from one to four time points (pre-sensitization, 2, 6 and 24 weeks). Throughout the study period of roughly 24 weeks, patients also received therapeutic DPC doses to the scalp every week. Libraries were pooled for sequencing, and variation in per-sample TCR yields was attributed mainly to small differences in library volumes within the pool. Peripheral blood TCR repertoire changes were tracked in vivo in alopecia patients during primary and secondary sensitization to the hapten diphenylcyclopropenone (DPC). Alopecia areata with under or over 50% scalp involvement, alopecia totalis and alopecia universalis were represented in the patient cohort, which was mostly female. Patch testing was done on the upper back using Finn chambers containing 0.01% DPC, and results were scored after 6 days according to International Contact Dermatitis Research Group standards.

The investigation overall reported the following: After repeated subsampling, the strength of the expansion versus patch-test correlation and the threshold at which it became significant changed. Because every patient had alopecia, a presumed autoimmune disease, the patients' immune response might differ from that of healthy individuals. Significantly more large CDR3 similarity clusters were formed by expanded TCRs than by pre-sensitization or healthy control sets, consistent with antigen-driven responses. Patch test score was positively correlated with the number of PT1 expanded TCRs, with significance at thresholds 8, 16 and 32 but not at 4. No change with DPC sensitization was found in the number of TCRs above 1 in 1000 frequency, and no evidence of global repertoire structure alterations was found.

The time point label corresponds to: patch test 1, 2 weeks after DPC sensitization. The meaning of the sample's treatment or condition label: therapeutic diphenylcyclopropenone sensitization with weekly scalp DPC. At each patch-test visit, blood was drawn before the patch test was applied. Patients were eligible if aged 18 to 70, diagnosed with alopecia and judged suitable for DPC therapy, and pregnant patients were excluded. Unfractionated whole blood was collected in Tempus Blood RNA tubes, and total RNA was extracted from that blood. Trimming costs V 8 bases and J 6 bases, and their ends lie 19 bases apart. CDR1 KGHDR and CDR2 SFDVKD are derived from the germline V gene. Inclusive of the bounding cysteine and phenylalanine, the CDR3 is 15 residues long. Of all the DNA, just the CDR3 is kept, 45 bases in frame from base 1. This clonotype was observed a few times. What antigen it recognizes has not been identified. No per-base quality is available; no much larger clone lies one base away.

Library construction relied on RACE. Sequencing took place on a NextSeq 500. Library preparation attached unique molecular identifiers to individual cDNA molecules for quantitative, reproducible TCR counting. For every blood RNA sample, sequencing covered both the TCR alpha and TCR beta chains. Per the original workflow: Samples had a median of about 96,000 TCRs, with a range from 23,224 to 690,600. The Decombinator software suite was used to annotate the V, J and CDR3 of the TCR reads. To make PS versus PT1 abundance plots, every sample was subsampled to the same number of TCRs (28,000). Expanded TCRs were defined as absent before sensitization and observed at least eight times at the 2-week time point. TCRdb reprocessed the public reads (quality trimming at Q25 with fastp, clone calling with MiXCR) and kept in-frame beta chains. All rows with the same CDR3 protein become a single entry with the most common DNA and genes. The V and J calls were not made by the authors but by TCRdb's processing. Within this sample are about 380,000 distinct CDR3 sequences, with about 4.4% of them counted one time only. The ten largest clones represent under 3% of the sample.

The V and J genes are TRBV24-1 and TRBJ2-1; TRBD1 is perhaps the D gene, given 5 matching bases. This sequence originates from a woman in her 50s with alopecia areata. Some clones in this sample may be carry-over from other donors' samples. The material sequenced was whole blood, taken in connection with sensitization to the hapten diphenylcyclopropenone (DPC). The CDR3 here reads CATIPRDGGANEQFF. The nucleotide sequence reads TGTGCCACCATCCCCCGTGACGGTGGGGCCAATGAGCAGTTCTTC.